This T cell receptor beta chain derives from a study of T cells after posttransplantation cyclophosphamide. Sampled 1 year posttransplant, controls received myeloablative marrow transplants, methotrexate and a calcineurin inhibitor. Study outcomes and limitations: After PTCy, TRB diversity resembled that of CNI/methotrexate controls. TRB overlap between skin or GI tissue T cells and blood was limited. Later blood repertoires were often dominated by clones from the donor CD8+ memory compartment.

As regards this clone: Its antigen is as yet unknown.

Assay used: immunoSEQ multiplex PCR; TCRdb lists only in-frame clones, some missing. There are about 21,000 clones in the sample; around 89% occur only once, and about 1.8% lies in the top ten. The receptor was isolated from a female patient between 30 and 40 years old who received an allogeneic stem cell transplant from an unrelated donor, was CMV-positive, and had acute and chronic GVHD. Some T cells may arise from the graft donor. Sequencing was performed on PBMCs, taken approximately 370 days after allogeneic stem cell transplant with calcineurin inhibitor and methotrexate.

This CDR3 is CASTPRPAGPQETQYF. The CDR3 DNA reads TGCGCCAGTACCCCACGACCAGCGGGACCTCAAGAGACCCAGTACTTC. The chain uses TRBV5-1 and TRBJ2-5; 7 bases are a match to TRBD2. The V segment lost 8 bases and the J segment 2 bases; nucleotides outside the gene matches: 15. CDR3 length: 16 amino acids. CDR1 SGHRS and CDR2 YFSETQ come from the germline V gene.